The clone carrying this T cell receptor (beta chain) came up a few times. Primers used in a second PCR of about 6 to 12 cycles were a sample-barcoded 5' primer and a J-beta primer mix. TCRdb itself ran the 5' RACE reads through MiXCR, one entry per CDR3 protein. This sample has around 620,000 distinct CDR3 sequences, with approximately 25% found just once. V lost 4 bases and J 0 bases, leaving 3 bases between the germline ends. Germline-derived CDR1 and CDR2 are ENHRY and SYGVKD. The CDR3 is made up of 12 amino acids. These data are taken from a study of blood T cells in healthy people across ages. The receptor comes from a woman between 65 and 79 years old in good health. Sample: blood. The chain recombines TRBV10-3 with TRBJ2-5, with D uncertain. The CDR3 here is CAISVDQETQYF. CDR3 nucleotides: TGTGCCATCAGTGTTGACCAAGAGACCCAGTACTTC.